The source of this T cell receptor (beta chain) is a study of a mutant IDH1 vaccine in newly diagnosed glioma. Germline CDR1 and CDR2: MNHNY and SVGAGI (reference sequence). The V gene lost 6 bases and the J gene lost 3 bases, with 8 bases spanning the gap. The CDR3 spans 13 residues. The table came from immunoSEQ multiplex PCR; TCRdb's copy has only in-frame clones and leaves some out. The table has roughly 30,000 clones, roughly 87% seen once; the top ten hold 3% to 4%. As to this clone: What it binds is unknown.

As to time point: week 5, during vaccination. It was 300 ug of mutant IDH1 20-mer peptide that made up each vaccine dose, given with topical imiquimod. The genes are TRBV6-6 and TRBJ2-2; no definite D call. The specimen comprised peripheral blood mononuclear cells (PBMCs), sampled from a glioma patient whose treatment included an IDH1 peptide vaccine. This clonotype was obtained from a woman aged 40 to 55 with glioma. Some clones in this sample may be carry-over from other donors' samples. DNA for the CDR3: TGTGCCAGCAGCTCTGCGGACACCGGGGAGCTGTTTTTT. Its translation is CASSSADTGELFF.